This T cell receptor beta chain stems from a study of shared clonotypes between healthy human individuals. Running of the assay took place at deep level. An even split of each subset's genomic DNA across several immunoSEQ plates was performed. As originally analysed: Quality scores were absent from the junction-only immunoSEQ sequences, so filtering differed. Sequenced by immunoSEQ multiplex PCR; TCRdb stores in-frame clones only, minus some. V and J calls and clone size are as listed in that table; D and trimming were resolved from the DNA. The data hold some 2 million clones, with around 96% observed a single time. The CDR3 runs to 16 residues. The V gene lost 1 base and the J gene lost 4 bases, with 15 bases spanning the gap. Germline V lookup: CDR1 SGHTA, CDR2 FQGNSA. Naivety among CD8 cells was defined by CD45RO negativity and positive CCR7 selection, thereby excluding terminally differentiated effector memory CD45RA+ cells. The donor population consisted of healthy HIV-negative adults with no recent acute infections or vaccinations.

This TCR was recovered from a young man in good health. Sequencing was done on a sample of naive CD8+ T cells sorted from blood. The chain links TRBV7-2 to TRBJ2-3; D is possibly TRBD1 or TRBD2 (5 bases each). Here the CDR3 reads CASSLGGPPLSDTQYF. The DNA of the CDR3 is TGTGCCAGCAGCTTAGGGGGACCCCCGCTATCAGATACGCAGTATTTT.